Below, 30 T cell receptor beta chains from the same sample are listed, as sequenced in a study of shared clonotypes between healthy human individuals. Profiled with immunoSEQ multiplex PCR; TCRdb holds only in-frame clones, not every one. The sample shows around 330,000 clones, around 72% of them seen only once. Input material: memory CD4+ T cells sorted from blood. Subset of the sample: CD45RA-negative fraction. These receptors originate from a man younger than 40 in good health.

The chain couples TRBV7-2 to TRBJ1-3; D gene unclear. V was clipped by 3 bases and J by 4 bases, with 7 bases between them. Germline V CDR1 and CDR2: SGHTA, FQGNSA. This CDR3 region has 13 residues. CDR3 sequence reads: CASSLAQGNTIYF. The CDR3 DNA is TGTGCCAGCAGCTTGGCACAGGGAAACACCATATATTTT.

This chain uses TRBV6-5 with TRBJ1-2; D is possibly TRBD1 (6 bases). With 4 bases removed from V and 5 bases from J, the gap between germline ends came to 8 bases. Per the germline V gene, CDR1 is MNHEY and CDR2 is SVGAGI. CDR3 length equals 12 residues. CDR3 sequence reads: CASSLTGYGYTF. The DNA of the CDR3 is TGTGCCAGCAGTTTGACAGGTTATGGCTACACCTTC.

The chain carries TRBV7-9 and TRBJ1-5, with TRBD1 as a possible D gene (6 bases). The CDR3 contains 13 residues. Trimming removed 4 bases from V and 6 bases from J, with 10 bases in between. Germline values: CDR1 SEHNR, CDR2 FQNEAQ (reference sequence). The CDR3 sequence is CASSSEGGQPQHF. For the CDR3, the DNA is TGTGCCAGCAGCTCCGAGGGGGGTCAGCCCCAGCATTTT.

The genes are TRBV20-1 and TRBJ2-1, with unresolved D. Germline CDR1 DFQATT, CDR2 SNEGSKA (reference sequence). The ends were cut back, 6 bases at V and 8 bases at J, with 11 bases in the middle. This CDR3 has 11 residues. The CDR3 here is CSAEKWYEQFF. The CDR3 DNA is TGCAGTGCCGAAAAGTGGTATGAGCAGTTCTTC.

This chain connects TRBV28 to TRBJ1-5; no reliable D call. Germline V CDR1 and CDR2: MDHEN, SYDVKM. Trimming took off 5 bases at V and 6 bases at J, with 11 bases between the two ends. This CDR3 is 13 amino acids long. This chain's CDR3 is CASSRQPAQPQHF. DNA for the CDR3: TGTGCCAGCAGTCGGCAGCCAGCTCAGCCCCAGCATTTT.

As to this clone: The junction departs from the called germline gene at one end, perhaps through a read error. This rearrangement joins TRBV6-5 to TRBJ1-3; D is unresolved. From germline, CDR1 is MNHEY and CDR2 SVGAGI. The CDR3 runs to 12 residues. CDR3 protein: CATGDSGNTIYF. As DNA, the CDR3 is TGCGCTACTGGCGACTCGGGAAACACCATATATTTT.

The CDR3 region is CASSYQWGNEQFF. The DNA for the CDR3 is TGTGCCAGCAGTTACCAGTGGGGGAATGAGCAGTTCTTC. The chain employs TRBV6-5 and TRBJ2-1, with D perhaps assigned TRBD1 or TRBD2 (5 bases each). Germline V lookup: CDR1 MNHEY, CDR2 SVGAGI. V was shortened by 2 bases and J by 7 bases, with 9 bases between the two germline ends. This CDR3 spans 13 amino acids.

The rearrangement links TRBV28 to TRBJ1-2; D remains ambiguous. Looked up from germline, CDR1 is MDHEN and CDR2 is SYDVKM. Trimming took 5 bases from V and 6 from J, leaving 7 bases between them. This CDR3 has 11 residues. The CDR3 DNA reads as TGTGCCAGCAGTGTTAATGATGGCTACACCTTC. Residues: CASSVNDGYTF.

The chain is built from TRBV7-8 and TRBJ2-7; D uncertain. Trimming took off 5 bases at V and 1 base at J, with 6 bases between the two ends. The CDR3 totals 12 residues. Germline V gene lookup returns CDR1 SGHVS and CDR2 FQNEAQ. The CDR3 DNA reads TGTGCCAGCAGCCCTGAATCCTACGAGCAGTACTTC. This sequence encodes CASSPESYEQYF.

This chain uses TRBV5-6 with TRBJ2-3; 9 bases match TRBD1. J gave up 8 bases and V 3 bases, and 1 base lay outside the gene matches. CDR1 and CDR2 from the germline V gene are SGHDT and YYEEEE. This CDR3 comprises 12 residues. CDR3 residues: CASSWGQGTQYF. The CDR3 DNA reads as TGTGCCAGCAGCTGGGGACAGGGTACGCAGTATTTT.

This clone was seen a handful of times. This chain links TRBV5-1 with TRBJ2-2, with 7 bases that match TRBD2. V lost 4 bases and J lost 7; bases outside the gene matches: 7. Germline-derived CDR1 and CDR2 are SGHRS and YFSETQ. This CDR3 region has 14 residues. The CDR3 here is CASSRDRGDGELFF. CDR3 DNA sequence: TGCGCCAGCAGCCGGGACCGGGGGGACGGGGAGCTGTTTTTT.

This chain joins TRBV10-3 and TRBJ1-4; D is unresolved. The CDR3 spans 13 residues. V was cut by 0 bases and J by 12 bases, with 11 bases left in between. Germline V lookup: CDR1 ENHRY, CDR2 SYGVKD. CDR3 residues: CAISESIGRQLFF. CDR3 nucleotides: TGTGCCATCAGTGAGTCGATTGGCAGGCAACTGTTTTTT.

The J gene is TRBJ2-5, the V gene TRBV5-1, with D perhaps being TRBD1 or TRBD2 (5 bases each). The CDR3 is 14 residues long. The germline V gene has CDR1 SGHRS and CDR2 YFSETQ. Trimming shortened V by 3 bases and J by 5 bases, and 14 bases separated the two germline ends. The CDR3 reads CASSSQGVEETQYF. CDR3 DNA sequence: TGCGCCAGCAGCTCCCAGGGAGTAGAGGAGACCCAGTACTTC.

This chain links TRBV7-2 with TRBJ1-4, with 9 bases lining up with TRBD1. The CDR3 sequence is 15 residues long. V shed 1 base, J shed 10 bases, and the junction held 7 bases outside the gene matches. Germline loops: CDR1 SGHTA, CDR2 FQGNSA. CDR3 region: CASSLGGQGRRKLFF. CDR3 sequence (DNA): TGTGCCAGCAGCTTAGGGGGACAGGGTAGGAGAAAACTGTTTTTT.

The rearrangement uses TRBV6-1 and TRBJ1-6; tentative D call: TRBD1 (5 bases). The germline V gene encodes CDR1 MNHNS and CDR2 SASEGT. Trimming shortened V by 3 bases and J by 10 bases, and 13 bases separated the two germline ends. The CDR3 is 14 residues long. The DNA of the CDR3 is TGTGCCAGCAGTGAGGGGGGTGACTACTCACCCCTCCACTTT. Its protein product is CASSEGGDYSPLHF.

This rearrangement joins TRBV19 to TRBJ2-5; 9 bases are shared with TRBD1. The CDR3 spans 14 residues. Per germline, CDR1 LNHDA and CDR2 SQIVND (reference sequence). J gave up 4 bases and V 7 bases, and 7 bases lay outside the gene matches. The CDR3 protein is CASTPGQGAETQYF. The CDR3 bases are TGTGCCAGTACCCCGGGACAGGGAGCAGAGACCCAGTACTTC.

The gene calls are TRBV7-8 and TRBJ1-4, with a weak D call TRBD1 (6 bases). V lost 6 bases and J 8 bases, leaving 19 bases between the germline ends. CDR1 SGHVS and CDR2 FQNEAQ come from the germline V gene. The CDR3 covers 15 residues. The CDR3 nucleotides read TGTGCCAGCAGTCCGTGGGGTCAGGGGAGCGAAAAACTGTTTTTT. Translated, it gives CASSPWGQGSEKLFF. The full variable domain, its missing parts supplied by reference TRBV7-8 and TRBJ1-4, is GAGVSQSPRYKVAKRGQDVALRCDPISGHVSLFWYQQALGQGPEFLTYFQNEAQLDKSGLPSDRFFAERPEGSVSTLKIQRTQQEDSAVYLCASSPWGQGSEKLFFGSGTQLSVL.

V usage is TRBV10-3 and J usage is TRBJ2-5; no definite D call. CDR1 ENHRY and CDR2 SYGVKD come from the germline V gene. Trimming took off 5 bases at V and 1 base at J, with 11 bases between the two ends. The CDR3 totals 14 residues. CDR3 coding DNA: TGTGCCATCAGTCTGCACCGGAGCCAAGAGACCCAGTACTTC. Translated: CAISLHRSQETQYF.

The chain links TRBV29-1 to TRBJ2-2; 9 positions match TRBD2. The CDR3 runs 16 residues. V shed 0 bases and J 3 bases; nucleotides not matched to a gene: 5. Germline V CDR1 and CDR2: SQVTM, ANQGSEA. The CDR3 DNA reads TGCAGCGTTGAAGATACGGCTAGCGGGGACACCGGGGAGCTGTTTTTT. Translated: CSVEDTASGDTGELFF.

The V and J genes are TRBV11-2 and TRBJ2-5; D is ambiguous. The CDR3 covers 13 residues. The V end lost 1 base, the J end lost 5 bases, and 8 bases lay between the germline ends. Per the germline V gene, CDR1 is SGHAT and CDR2 is FQNNGV. DNA for the CDR3: TGTGCCAGCAGCTTAGGCGTTTCGGAGACCCAGTACTTC. It translates to CASSLGVSETQYF.

The chain uses TRBV18 and TRBJ1-5, with D perhaps TRBD1 (5 bases). This CDR3 has 13 residues. Germline CDR1 reads KGHSH; CDR2 reads LQKENI. V was pared by 0 bases and J by 15 bases, with 15 bases between. The CDR3: CASSPPNQGTMHF. In DNA, the CDR3 is TGTGCCAGCTCACCACCGAATCAGGGCACCATGCATTTT.

J is TRBJ1-4 and V is TRBV30; 9 nucleotides align to TRBD1. The CDR3 spans 16 residues. The J segment lost 4 bases and the V segment lost 0 bases, leaving 6 bases of the junction unmatched. Per germline, CDR1 GTSNPN and CDR2 SVGIG (reference sequence). CDR3: CAWSVVWDRVNEKLFF. CDR3 bases: TGTGCCTGGAGTGTCGTCTGGGACAGGGTTAATGAAAAACTGTTTTTT.

The chain joins TRBV18 to TRBJ2-3, with D hard to call. Deletions cut 6 bases from V and 5 bases from J, with 9 bases between. The CDR3 is made up of 12 amino acids. Per the germline V gene, CDR1 is KGHSH and CDR2 is LQKENI. The CDR3 DNA sequence: TGTGCCAGCTCCGTGAGTAAAGATACGCAGTATTTT. Translation gives CASSVSKDTQYF.

This clone was detected a few times. The chain couples TRBV11-2 to TRBJ2-7; D unresolved. Trimming took 5 bases from V and 4 from J, leaving 12 bases between them. The CDR3 spans 13 residues. Germline-derived CDR1 and CDR2 are SGHAT and FQNNGV. CDR3 DNA: TGTGCCAGCAGCGGCCACTTGAAATACGAGCAGTACTTC. It specifies CASSGHLKYEQYF.

The rearrangement links TRBV5-1 to TRBJ2-3, with 9 bases that match TRBD2. The germline V gene encodes CDR1 SGHRS and CDR2 YFSETQ. This CDR3 has 17 residues. The V gene end was trimmed by 4 bases and the J gene end by 0 bases; junction bases not matched to a gene: 9. CDR3 nucleotide sequence: TGCGCCAGCAGCGGAAGACTAGCGGACCAGAGCACAGATACGCAGTATTTT. Translated, it gives CASSGRLADQSTDTQYF.

V gene TRBV6-5 combines with J gene TRBJ1-1; tentative D call: TRBD1 (6 bases). The CDR3 loop spans 15 amino acids. CDR1 and CDR2 from the germline V gene are MNHEY and SVGAGI. The germline V and J ends were trimmed by 2 bases and 0 bases, with 10 bases remaining between them. The CDR3 is CASSYPGAVNTEAFF. The CDR3 bases are TGTGCCAGCAGTTACCCAGGGGCTGTGAACACTGAAGCTTTCTTT.

The gene calls are TRBV4-1 and TRBJ2-1; tentatively, D is TRBD2 (6 bases). Between the trimmed V and J ends, which lost 2 bases and 0 bases, there was a span of 20 bases. This CDR3 comprises 19 residues. Germline V CDR1 and CDR2: MGHRA, YSYEKL. CDR3 in DNA: TGCGCCAGCAGCCAAAAAAAAGGACGGGACTTCGGCTCCTACAATGAGCAGTTCTTC. Its translation: CASSQKKGRDFGSYNEQFF.

This clone has a handful of counts. The V and J genes are TRBV20-1 and TRBJ2-3; D is unclear. The CDR3 contains 11 residues. Trimming pared 3 bases from V and 5 bases from J, leaving 6 bases between. Germline CDR1 and CDR2: DFQATT and SNEGSKA (reference sequence). The CDR3 DNA follows: TGCAGTGCTAGTTCCGGAGATACGCAGTATTTT. Protein: CSASSGDTQYF.

This clone was picked up many times. The J gene is TRBJ2-1, the V gene TRBV5-1; D remains ambiguous. Germline V gene lookup returns CDR1 SGHRS and CDR2 YFSETQ. V shed 3 bases and J shed 4 bases, with 5 bases lying between them. The CDR3 is 12 amino acids. The CDR3 spells CASSSNYNEQFF. CDR3 DNA: TGCGCCAGCAGCTCCAATTACAATGAGCAGTTCTTC.

This clone occurred a few times. The V call is TRBV7-8, the J call TRBJ1-4, with D uncertain. Germline lookup yields CDR1 SGHVS and CDR2 FQNEAQ. Trimming took 1 base from V and 0 from J, leaving 18 bases between them. The CDR3 runs to 19 residues. The CDR3 is CASSLEVRIVASTNEKLFF. Written as DNA, the CDR3 is TGTGCCAGCAGCTTAGAGGTCCGGATAGTTGCTTCAACTAATGAAAAACTGTTTTTT.